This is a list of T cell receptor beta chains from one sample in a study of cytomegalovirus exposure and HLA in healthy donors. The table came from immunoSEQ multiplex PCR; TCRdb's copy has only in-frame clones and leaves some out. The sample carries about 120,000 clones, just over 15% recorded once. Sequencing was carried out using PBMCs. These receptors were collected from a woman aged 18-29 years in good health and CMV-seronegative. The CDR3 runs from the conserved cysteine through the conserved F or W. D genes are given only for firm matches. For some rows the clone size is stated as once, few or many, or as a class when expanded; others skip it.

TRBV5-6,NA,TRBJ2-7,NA,CASSPPGTHYEQYF,TGTGCCAGCAGCCCCCCCGGCACACACTACGAGCAGTACTTC
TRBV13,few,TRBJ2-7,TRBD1,CASSPPDRESYEQYF,TGTGCCAGCAGCCCACCGGACAGGGAATCCTACGAGCAGTACTTC
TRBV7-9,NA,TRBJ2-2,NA,CASSSGQYTGELFF,TGTGCCAGCAGCTCCGGACAATACACCGGGGAGCTGTTTTTT
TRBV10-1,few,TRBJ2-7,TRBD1,CASGAGGTSYEQYF,TGCGCCAGCGGGGCAGGGGGTACTTCCTACGAGCAGTACTTC
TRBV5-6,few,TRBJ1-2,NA,CASNKYREMYGYPF,TGTGCCAGCAACAAATACAGGGAGATGTATGGCTACCCCTTC
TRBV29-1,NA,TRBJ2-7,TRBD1,CSAEPGQTYEQYF,TGCAGCGCTGAGCCGGGACAGACCTACGAGCAGTACTTC
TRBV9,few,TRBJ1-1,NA,CASSVRQSGTEAFF,TGTGCCAGCAGCGTGAGACAGTCAGGGACTGAAGCTTTCTTT
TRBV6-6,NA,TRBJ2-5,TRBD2,CASTASGLQETQYF,TGTGCCAGTACCGCTAGCGGGCTTCAAGAGACCCAGTACTTC
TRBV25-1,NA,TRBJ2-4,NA,CASSESGARAKNIQYF,TGTGCCAGCAGTGAATCAGGGGCGAGAGCCAAAAACATTCAGTACTTC
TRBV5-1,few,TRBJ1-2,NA,CASSFIKGETNYGYTF,TGCGCCAGCAGCTTTATAAAAGGGGAAACTAACTATGGCTACACCTTC
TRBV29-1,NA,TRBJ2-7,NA,CSAGRAGVREQYF,TGCAGCGCGGGCAGGGCAGGGGTTAGGGAGCAGTACTTC
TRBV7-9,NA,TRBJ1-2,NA,CASSLGGSEGQGGGYTF,TGTGCCAGCAGCTTAGGGGGTTCAGAGGGCCAAGGTGGTGGCTACACCTTC
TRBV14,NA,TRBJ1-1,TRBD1,CASTRTGYDTEAFF,TGTGCCAGCACCCGGACAGGGTATGACACTGAAGCTTTCTTT
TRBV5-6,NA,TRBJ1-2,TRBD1,CASSTDREPYGYTF,TGTGCCAGCAGCACCGACAGGGAACCCTATGGCTACACCTTC
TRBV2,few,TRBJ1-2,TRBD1,CASSGQGAWGYTF,TGTGCCAGCAGCGGACAGGGGGCGTGGGGCTACACCTTC
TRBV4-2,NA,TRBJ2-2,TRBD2,CASSPTAGGGTGELFF,TGTGCCAGCAGCCCGACTGCGGGGGGTGGTACCGGGGAGCTGTTTTTT
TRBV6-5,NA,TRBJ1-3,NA,CASKGSGNTIYF,TGTGCCAGCAAAGGGAGCGGAAACACCATATATTTT
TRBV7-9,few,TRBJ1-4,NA,CASSFGGEKLFF,TGTGCCAGCAGCTTTGGGGGCGAAAAACTGTTTTTT
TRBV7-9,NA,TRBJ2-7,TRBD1,CASSLGDRGSFDEQYF,TGTGCCAGCAGCTTAGGGGACAGGGGGTCCTTTGACGAGCAGTACTTC
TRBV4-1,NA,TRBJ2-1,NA,CASSHDFYNEQFF,TGCGCCAGCAGCCATGACTTTTACAATGAGCAGTTCTTC
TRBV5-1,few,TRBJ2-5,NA,CASSSGRSQETQYF,TGCGCCAGCAGCTCCGGCCGGAGCCAAGAGACCCAGTACTTC
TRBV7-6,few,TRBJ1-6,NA,CASSRTNSGSPLHF,TGTGCCAGCAGCCGAACTAATTCCGGGTCACCCCTCCACTTT
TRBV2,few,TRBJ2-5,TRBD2,CASTGTSSRETQYF,TGTGCCAGCACAGGGACTAGCAGCAGGGAGACCCAGTACTTC
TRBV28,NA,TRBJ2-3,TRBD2,CASSFSSGHWPSTDTQYF,TGTGCCAGCAGTTTCTCTAGCGGGCATTGGCCTAGCACAGATACGCAGTATTTT
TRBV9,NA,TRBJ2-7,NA,CASSYRGASGDEQYF,TGTGCCAGCAGCTATAGAGGAGCGTCCGGGGACGAGCAGTACTTC
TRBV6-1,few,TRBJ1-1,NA,CASSGPGTGDTEAFF,TGTGCCAGCAGTGGTCCAGGGACGGGGGACACTGAAGCTTTCTTT
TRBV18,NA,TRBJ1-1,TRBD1,CASSQGTGGDTEAFF,TGTGCCAGCTCACAAGGAACAGGGGGGGACACTGAAGCTTTCTTT
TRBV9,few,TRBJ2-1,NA,CASSVAGNEQFF,TGTGCCAGCAGCGTAGCAGGAAATGAGCAGTTCTTC
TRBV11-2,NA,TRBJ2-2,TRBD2,CASSLVSAGGTGELFF,TGTGCCAGCAGCTTAGTGTCCGCGGGGGGCACCGGGGAGCTGTTTTTT
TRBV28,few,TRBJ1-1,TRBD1,CASSLLQGGNTEAFF,TGTGCCAGCAGTTTATTACAGGGGGGGAACACTGAAGCTTTCTTT
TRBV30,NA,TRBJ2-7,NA,CAWSRGRYSYEQYF,TGTGCCTGGAGTAGAGGGAGATACTCCTACGAGCAGTACTTC
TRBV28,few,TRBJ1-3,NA,CASSLAAGTPGTIYF,TGTGCCAGCAGTTTAGCGGCGGGGACTCCGGGCACCATATATTTT
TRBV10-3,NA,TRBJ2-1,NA,CAISEGLHNEQFF,TGTGCCATCAGTGAAGGACTACACAATGAGCAGTTCTTC
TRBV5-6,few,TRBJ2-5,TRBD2,CASSLGLAGVQETQYF,TGTGCCAGCAGCCTAGGGCTAGCGGGGGTCCAAGAGACCCAGTACTTC
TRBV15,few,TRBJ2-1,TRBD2,CATRSSGRDEQFF,TGTGCCACCAGGTCCAGCGGGAGGGATGAGCAGTTCTTC
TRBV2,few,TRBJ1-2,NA,CASSGEGARGYTF,TGTGCCAGCAGTGGGGAGGGCGCCAGGGGCTACACCTTC
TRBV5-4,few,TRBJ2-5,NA,CASSFGRGRSTQYF,TGTGCCAGCAGCTTCGGCAGGGGGAGGAGTACCCAGTACTTC
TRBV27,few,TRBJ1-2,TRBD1,CASSPGTGYYGYTF,TGTGCCAGCAGCCCCGGGACAGGGTACTATGGCTACACCTTC
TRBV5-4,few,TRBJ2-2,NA,CASSLTLGELFF,TGTGCCAGCAGCTTGACTCTCGGGGAGCTGTTTTTT
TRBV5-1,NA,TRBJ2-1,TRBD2,CASRGDNEQFF,TGCGCCAGCCGGGGGGACAATGAGCAGTTCTTC
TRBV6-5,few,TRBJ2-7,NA,CAVVNGYEQYF,TGTGCCGTAGTGAACGGCTACGAGCAGTACTTC
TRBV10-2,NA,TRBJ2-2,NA,CASSESLTGELFF,TGCGCCAGCAGTGAGTCTCTGACCGGGGAGCTGTTTTTT
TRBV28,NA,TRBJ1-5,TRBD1,CASSSTGQARIQPQHF,TGTGCCAGCAGTTCAACCGGACAGGCCAGGATTCAGCCCCAGCATTTT
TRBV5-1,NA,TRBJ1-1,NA,CASRTSMNTEAFF,TGCGCCAGCAGGACTAGTATGAACACTGAAGCTTTCTTT
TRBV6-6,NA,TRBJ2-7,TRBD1,CASSFGTGVYEQYF,TGTGCCAGCAGTTTCGGAACAGGGGTGTACGAGCAGTACTTC